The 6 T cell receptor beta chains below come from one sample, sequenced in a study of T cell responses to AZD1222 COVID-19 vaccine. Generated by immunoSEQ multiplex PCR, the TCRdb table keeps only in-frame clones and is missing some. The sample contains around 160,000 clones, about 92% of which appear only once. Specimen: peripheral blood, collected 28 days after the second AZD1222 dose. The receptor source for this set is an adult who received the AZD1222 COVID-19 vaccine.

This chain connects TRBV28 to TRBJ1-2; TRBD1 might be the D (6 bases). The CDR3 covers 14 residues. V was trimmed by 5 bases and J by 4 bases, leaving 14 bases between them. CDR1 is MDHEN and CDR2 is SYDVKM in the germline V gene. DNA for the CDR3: TGTGCCAGCAGTGTCCTCGGGACACTCTATGGCTACACCTTC. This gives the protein CASSVLGTLYGYTF.

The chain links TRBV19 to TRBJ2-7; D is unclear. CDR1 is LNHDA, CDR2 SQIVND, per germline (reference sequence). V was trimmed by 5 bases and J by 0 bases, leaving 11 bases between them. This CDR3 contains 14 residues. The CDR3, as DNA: TGTGCCAGTAGTCTCGCCTCCGGCTCCTACGAGCAGTACTTC. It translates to CASSLASGSYEQYF.

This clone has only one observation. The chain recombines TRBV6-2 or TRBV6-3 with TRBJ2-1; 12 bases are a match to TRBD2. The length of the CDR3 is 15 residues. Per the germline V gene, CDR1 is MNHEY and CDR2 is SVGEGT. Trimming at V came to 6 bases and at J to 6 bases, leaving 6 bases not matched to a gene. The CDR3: CASSKTSGGTNEQFF. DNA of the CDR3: TGTGCCAGCAGCAAGACTAGCGGGGGTACCAATGAGCAGTTCTTC.

This CDR3 reads CATSSRRGGGYTF. CDR3 DNA sequence: TGTGCCACCAGCAGTCGGAGGGGAGGAGGCTACACCTTC. The chain couples TRBV15 to TRBJ1-2; D perhaps matches TRBD1 (5 bases). V was pared by 3 bases and J by 8 bases, with 13 bases between. The CDR3 has 13 residues. Germline loops: CDR1 LNHNV, CDR2 YYDKDF (reference sequence).

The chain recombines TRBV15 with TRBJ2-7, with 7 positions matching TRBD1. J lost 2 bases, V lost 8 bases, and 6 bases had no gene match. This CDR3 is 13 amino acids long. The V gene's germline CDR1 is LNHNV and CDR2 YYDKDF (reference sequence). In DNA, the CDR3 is TGTGCCACCTCCAGGGACAGTACCTACGAGCAGTACTTC. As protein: CATSRDSTYEQYF.

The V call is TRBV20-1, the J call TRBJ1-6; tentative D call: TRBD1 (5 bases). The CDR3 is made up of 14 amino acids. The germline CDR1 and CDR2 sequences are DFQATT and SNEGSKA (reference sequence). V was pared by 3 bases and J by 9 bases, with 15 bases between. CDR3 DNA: TGCAGTGCTAGTAACCAGGGTTCTGGTTCACCCCTCCACTTT. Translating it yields CSASNQGSGSPLHF.